This is a list of T cell receptor beta chains from one sample in a study of regulatory T cells in long-lasting Graves disease. TCRdb itself ran the multiplex PCR reads through MiXCR, one entry per CDR3 protein. The sample includes hundreds of thousands of distinct CDR3 sequences, about 17% of them seen just once. These records were also assigned to another study, of T cells in Graves' hyperthyroidism and ophthalmopathy.

Sequenced here: peripheral blood mononuclear cells (PBMCs), sampled at new diagnosis, from a patient treated with antithyroid drugs. The receptors were gathered from a woman aged 25 to 39 with Graves disease. The CDR3 runs from the conserved cysteine through the conserved F or W. Each record gives: V gene, D gene, J gene, CDR3 length, clone size, CDR3 protein, CDR3 DNA. The D gene is left open where the match is weak. Only some rows state a clone size, as once, few, many or a class for expanded clones.

>TRBV7-2|TRBD1|TRBJ2-5|15|many
CASSAGTGLFLTQYF
TGTGCCAGCAGCGCCGGGACAGGCTTGTTCCTGACCCAGTACTTC
>TRBV5-5|-|TRBJ1-5|14|-
CASSWRGNNQPQHF
TGTGCCAGCAGCTGGAGGGGGAATAATCAGCCCCAGCATTTT
>TRBV5-4|TRBD2|TRBJ2-3|17|-
CASSLKLAGGTTDTQYF
TGTGCCAGCAGCCTCAAACTAGCGGGAGGTACCACAGATACGCAGTATTTT
>TRBV12-3/TRBV12-4|-|TRBJ1-6|15|many
CASSLKITYNSPLHF
TGTGCCAGCAGTTTAAAGATCACCTATAATTCACCCCTCCACTTT
>TRBV14|TRBD2|TRBJ2-1|15|-
CASSPREGTYNEQFF
TGTGCCAGCAGCCCCCGGGAGGGGACATACAATGAGCAGTTCTTC
>TRBV6-1|TRBD2|TRBJ2-1|16|few
CASRVWGTSGGNEQFF
TGTGCCAGCAGAGTTTGGGGGACTAGCGGAGGCAATGAGCAGTTCTTC
>TRBV20-1|TRBD1|TRBJ2-5|17|-
CSARDSSAGGYQETQYF
TGCAGTGCTAGAGATAGTTCGGCAGGGGGTTACCAAGAGACCCAGTACTTC
>TRBV7-2|TRBD1|TRBJ1-6|15|many
CASSLAGTGFTPLHF
TGTGCCAGCAGCTTAGCCGGGACAGGGTTTACACCCCTCCACTTT
>TRBV6-1|-|TRBJ1-1|14|-
CASTDLGYYTEAFF
TGTGCCAGCACAGACCTCGGGTATTACACTGAAGCTTTCTTT
>TRBV6-1|TRBD1|TRBJ2-7|14|many
CASRSGQGLGEQYF
TGTGCCAGCAGAAGCGGACAGGGATTGGGCGAGCAGTACTTC
>TRBV2|-|TRBJ2-2|12|many
CASSGDTGELFF
TGTGCCAGCAGCGGCGACACCGGGGAGCTGTTTTTT
>TRBV7-2|TRBD1|TRBJ2-5|14|-
CASSPNRGGETQYF
TGTGCCAGCAGTCCTAACAGGGGTGGGGAGACCCAGTACTTC
>TRBV28|-|TRBJ2-3|15|many
CASTSPSTRVSSQYF
TGTGCCAGCACGTCCCCGTCAACTAGAGTGTCGTCGCAGTATTTT
>TRBV7-9|-|TRBJ1-1|17|many
CASSLEGSGAKVAVAFF
TGTGCCAGCAGCTTAGAAGGTTCAGGGGCTAAAGTGGCTGTCGCTTTCTTT
>TRBV10-3|-|TRBJ1-1|17|many
CAISNPDRSGRNTEAFF
TGTGCCATCAGTAACCCCGACAGGTCGGGCAGGAACACTGAAGCTTTCTTT
>TRBV27|TRBD2|TRBJ2-1|16|few
CASSEGLAGEDNEQFF
TGTGCCAGCAGTGAAGGACTAGCGGGAGAAGACAATGAGCAGTTCTTC
>TRBV28|TRBD2|TRBJ2-1|18|few
CASSLRSGRYGTYNEQFF
TGTGCCAGCAGTTTAAGAAGCGGGAGGTATGGGACCTACAATGAGCAGTTCTTC
>TRBV7-9|-|TRBJ2-1|15|-
CASSLGRDTRDEQFF
TGTGCCAGCAGCTTAGGGCGGGACACTAGGGATGAGCAGTTCTTC